This T cell receptor (beta chain) emerged from a study of shared clonotypes between healthy human individuals. TCRdb's copy holds only in-frame clones and misses some; the assay was immunoSEQ multiplex PCR. The sample holds about 2.3 million clones, 85% to 95% seen once. The CDR3 contains 15 residues. CDR1 is SEHNR and CDR2 is FQNEAQ in the germline V gene (reference sequence). Trimming stripped 4 bases from V and 8 bases from J, with 17 bases between. This clone showed up just a few times. The V and J genes are TRBV7-9 and TRBJ1-4; no reliable D call. Sequencing used naive CD4+ T cells from PBMCs. As to subset: CD45RA+ positively selected. The receptor comes from a man younger than 30 in good health. Some clones in this sample may be carry-over from other donors' samples. The CDR3 region is CASSSTTLTVEKLFF. CDR3 coding DNA: TGTGCCAGCAGCTCCACGACGCTAACCGTCGAAAAACTGTTTTTT.